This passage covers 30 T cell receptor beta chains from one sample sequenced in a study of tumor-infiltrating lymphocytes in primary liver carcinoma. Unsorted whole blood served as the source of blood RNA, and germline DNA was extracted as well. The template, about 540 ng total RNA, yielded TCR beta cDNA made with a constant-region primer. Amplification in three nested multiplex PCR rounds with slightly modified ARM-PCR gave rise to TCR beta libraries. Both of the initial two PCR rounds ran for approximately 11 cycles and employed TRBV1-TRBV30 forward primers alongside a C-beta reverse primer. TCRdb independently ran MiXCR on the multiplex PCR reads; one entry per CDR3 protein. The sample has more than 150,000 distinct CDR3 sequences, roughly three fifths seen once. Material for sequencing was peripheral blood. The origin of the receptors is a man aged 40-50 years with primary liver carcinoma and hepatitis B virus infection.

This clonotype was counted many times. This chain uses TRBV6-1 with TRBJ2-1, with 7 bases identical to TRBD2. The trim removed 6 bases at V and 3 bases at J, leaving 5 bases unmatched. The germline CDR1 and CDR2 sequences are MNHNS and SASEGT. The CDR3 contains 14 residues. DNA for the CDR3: TGTGCCAGCAGCCCGGGCGGGAGCTACAATGAGCAGTTCTTC. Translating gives CASSPGGSYNEQFF.

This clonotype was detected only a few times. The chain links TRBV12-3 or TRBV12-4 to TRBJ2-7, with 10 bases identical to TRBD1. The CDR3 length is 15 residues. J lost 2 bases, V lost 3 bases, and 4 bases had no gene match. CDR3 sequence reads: CASSLRGQGTYEQYF. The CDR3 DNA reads TGTGCCAGCAGTTTGAGGGGACAGGGGACCTACGAGCAGTACTTC.

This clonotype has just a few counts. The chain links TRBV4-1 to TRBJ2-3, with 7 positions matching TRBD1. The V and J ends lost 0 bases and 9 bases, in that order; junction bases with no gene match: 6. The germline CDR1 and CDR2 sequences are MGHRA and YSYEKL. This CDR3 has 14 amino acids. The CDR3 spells CASSQDHQGETQYF. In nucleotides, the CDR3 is TGCGCCAGCAGCCAAGATCATCAGGGGGAGACGCAGTATTTT.

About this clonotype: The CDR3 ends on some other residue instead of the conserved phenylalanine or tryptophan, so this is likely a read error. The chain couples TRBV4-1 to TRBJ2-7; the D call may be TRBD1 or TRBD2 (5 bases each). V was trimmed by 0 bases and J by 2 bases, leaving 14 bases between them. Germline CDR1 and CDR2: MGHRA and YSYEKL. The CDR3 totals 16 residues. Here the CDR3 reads CASSQEVATATYEQYL. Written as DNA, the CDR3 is TGCGCCAGCAGCCAAGAAGTAGCGACAGCTACCTACGAGCAGTACCTC.

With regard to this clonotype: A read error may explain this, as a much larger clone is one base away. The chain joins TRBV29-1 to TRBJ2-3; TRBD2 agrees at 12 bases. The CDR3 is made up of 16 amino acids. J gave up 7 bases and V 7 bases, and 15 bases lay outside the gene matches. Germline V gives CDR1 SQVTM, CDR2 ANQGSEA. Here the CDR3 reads CSADQRTSGNAYTQYF. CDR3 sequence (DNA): TGCAGCGCCGATCAAAGGACTAGCGGGAACGCATATACGCAGTATTTT.

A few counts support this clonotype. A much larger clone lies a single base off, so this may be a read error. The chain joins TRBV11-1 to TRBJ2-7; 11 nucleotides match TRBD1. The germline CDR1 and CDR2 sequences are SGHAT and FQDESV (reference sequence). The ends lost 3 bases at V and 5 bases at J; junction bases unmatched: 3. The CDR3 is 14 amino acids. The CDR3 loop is CASSLGTGGHEQYF. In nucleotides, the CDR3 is TGTGCCAGCAGCTTGGGGACAGGGGGGCACGAGCAGTACTTC.

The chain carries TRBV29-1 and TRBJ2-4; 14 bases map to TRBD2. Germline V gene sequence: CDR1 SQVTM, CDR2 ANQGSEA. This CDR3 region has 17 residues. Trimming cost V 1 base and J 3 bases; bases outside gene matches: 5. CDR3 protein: CSVEGTSGRSSKNIQYF. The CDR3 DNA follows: TGCAGCGTTGAAGGGACTAGCGGGAGGAGTAGCAAAAACATTCAGTACTTC.

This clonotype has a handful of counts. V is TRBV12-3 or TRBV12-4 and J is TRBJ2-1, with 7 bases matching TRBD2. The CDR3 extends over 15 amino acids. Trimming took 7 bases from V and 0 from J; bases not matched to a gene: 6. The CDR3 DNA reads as TGTGCCAGCACCTCTCCTAGCGGCTCCTACAATGAGCAGTTCTTC. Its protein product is CASTSPSGSYNEQFF.

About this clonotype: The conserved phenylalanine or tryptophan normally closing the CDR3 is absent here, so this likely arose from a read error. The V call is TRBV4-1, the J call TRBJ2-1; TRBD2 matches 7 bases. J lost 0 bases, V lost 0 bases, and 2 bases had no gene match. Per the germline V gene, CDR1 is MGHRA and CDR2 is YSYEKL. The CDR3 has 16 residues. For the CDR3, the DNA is TGCGCCAGCAGCCAAGAGGTAGCGGGCTCCTACAATGAGCAGTTCATC. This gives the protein CASSQEVAGSYNEQFI.

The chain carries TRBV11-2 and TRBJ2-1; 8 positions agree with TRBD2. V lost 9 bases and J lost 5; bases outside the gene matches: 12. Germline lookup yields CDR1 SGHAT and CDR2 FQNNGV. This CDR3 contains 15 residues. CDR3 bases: TGTGCCAGTAAATTAGCGGGGAGGGTCGACAATGAGCAGTTCTTC. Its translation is CASKLAGRVDNEQFF. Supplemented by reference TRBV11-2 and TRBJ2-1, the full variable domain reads EAGVAQSPRYKIIEKRQSVAFWCNPISGHATLYWYQQILGQGPKLLIQFQNNGVVDDSQLPKDRFSAERLKGVDSTLKIQPAKLEDSAVYLCASKLAGRVDNEQFFGPGTRLTVL.

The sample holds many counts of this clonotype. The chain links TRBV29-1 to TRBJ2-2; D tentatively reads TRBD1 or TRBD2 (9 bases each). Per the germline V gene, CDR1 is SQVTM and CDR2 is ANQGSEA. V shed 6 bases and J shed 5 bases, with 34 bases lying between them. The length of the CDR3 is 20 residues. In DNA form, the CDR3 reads TGCAGCGTAACAACCGGGACAGGGTTCGGCGGGAGGGCCGAAACCGGGGAGCTGTTTTTT. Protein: CSVTTGTGFGGRAETGELFF.

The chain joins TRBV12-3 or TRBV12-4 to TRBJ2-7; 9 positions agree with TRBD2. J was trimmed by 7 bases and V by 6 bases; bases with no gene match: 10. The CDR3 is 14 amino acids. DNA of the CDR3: TGTGCCAGCAGCCCAGTAGCGGGAGTAAGTGAGCAGTACTTC. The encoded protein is CASSPVAGVSEQYF.

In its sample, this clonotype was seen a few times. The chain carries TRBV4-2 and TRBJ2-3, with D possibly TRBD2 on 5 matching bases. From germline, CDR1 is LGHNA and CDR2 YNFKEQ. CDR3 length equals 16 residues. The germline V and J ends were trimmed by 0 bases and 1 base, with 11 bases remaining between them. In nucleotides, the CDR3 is TGTGCCAGCAGCCAAGAACGGGGAGCGGGCACAGATACGCAGTATTTT. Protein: CASSQERGAGTDTQYF.

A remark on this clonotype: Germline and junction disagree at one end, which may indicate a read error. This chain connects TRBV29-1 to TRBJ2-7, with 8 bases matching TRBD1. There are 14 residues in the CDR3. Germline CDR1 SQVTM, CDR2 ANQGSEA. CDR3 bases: TGCGGCGTGGTTACCGGGACAGGATTTTACGAGCAGTACTTC. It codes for CGVVTGTGFYEQYF.

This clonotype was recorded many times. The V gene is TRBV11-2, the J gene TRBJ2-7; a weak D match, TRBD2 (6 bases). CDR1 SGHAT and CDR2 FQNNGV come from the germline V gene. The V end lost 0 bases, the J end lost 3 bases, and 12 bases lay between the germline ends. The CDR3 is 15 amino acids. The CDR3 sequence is CASSLDPSANYEQYF. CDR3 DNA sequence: TGTGCCAGCAGCTTAGACCCTAGCGCTAACTACGAGCAGTACTTC. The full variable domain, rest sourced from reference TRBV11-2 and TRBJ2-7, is EAGVAQSPRYKIIEKRQSVAFWCNPISGHATLYWYQQILGQGPKLLIQFQNNGVVDDSQLPKDRFSAERLKGVDSTLKIQPAKLEDSAVYLCASSLDPSANYEQYFGPGTRLTVT.

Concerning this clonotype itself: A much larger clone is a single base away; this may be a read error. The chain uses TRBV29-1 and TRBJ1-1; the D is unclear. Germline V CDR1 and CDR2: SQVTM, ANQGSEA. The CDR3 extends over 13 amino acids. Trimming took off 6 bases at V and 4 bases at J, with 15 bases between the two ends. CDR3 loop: CSVALVESTEAFF. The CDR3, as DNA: TGCAGCGTCGCCTTGGTGGAGAGCACTGAAGCTTTCTTT.

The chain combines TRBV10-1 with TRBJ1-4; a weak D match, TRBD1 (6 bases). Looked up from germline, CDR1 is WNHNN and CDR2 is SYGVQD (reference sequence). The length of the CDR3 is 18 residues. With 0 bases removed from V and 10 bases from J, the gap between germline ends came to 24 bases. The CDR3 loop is CASSESIVGQSPFGKLFF. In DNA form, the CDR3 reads TGCGCCAGCAGTGAGTCGATTGTAGGACAGTCTCCCTTTGGAAAACTGTTTTTT.

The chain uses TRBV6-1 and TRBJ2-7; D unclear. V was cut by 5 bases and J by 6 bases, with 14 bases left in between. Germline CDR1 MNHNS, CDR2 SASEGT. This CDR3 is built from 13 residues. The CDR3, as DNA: TGTGCCAGCAGTCTGGCCGAGGTCGGCGAGCAGTACTTC. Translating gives CASSLAEVGEQYF.

The CDR3 spells CSVEDSQGEYEKLFF. CDR3 in DNA: TGCAGCGTTGAAGATTCCCAGGGGGAATATGAAAAACTGTTTTTT. This rearrangement joins TRBV29-1 to TRBJ1-4, with TRBD1 matching over 7 bases. V trimming: 0 bases; J trimming: 6 bases; junction bases outside the gene matches: 7. Germline CDR1 is SQVTM and CDR2 is ANQGSEA. The CDR3 length is 15 residues.

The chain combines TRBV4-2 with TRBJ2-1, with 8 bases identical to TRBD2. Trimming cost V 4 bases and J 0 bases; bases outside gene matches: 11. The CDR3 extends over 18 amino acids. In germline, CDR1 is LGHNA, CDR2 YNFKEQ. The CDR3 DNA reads TGTGCCAGCAGCCGACATGCCTTAGCGGGGAGCTCCTACAATGAGCAGTTCTTC. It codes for CASSRHALAGSSYNEQFF.

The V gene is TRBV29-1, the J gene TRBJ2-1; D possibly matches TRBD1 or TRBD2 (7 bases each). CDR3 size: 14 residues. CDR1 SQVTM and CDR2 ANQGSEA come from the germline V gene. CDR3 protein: CNAQGGHYYDEQFF. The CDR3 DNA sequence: TGCAACGCTCAGGGGGGGCACTATTACGATGAGCAGTTCTTC.

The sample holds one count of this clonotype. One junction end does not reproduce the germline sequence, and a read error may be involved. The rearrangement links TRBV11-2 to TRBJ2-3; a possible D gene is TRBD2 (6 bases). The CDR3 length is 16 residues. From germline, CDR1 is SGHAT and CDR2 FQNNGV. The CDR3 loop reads CANSPEAGISIDTQYF. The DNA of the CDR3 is TGCGCCAACAGCCCAGAGGCGGGGATAAGCATAGATACGCAGTATTTT.

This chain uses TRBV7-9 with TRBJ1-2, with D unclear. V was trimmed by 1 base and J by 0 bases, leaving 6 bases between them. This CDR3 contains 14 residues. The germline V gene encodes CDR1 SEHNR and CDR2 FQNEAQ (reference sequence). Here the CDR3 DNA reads TGTGCCAGCAGCTTAGAAACAGCTAACTATGGCTACACCTTC. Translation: CASSLETANYGYTF. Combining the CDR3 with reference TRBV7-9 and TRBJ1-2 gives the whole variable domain DTGVSQNPRHKITKRGQNVTFRCDPISEHNRLYWYRQTLGQGPEFLTYFQNEAQLEKSRLLSDRFSAERPKGSFSTLEIQRTEQGDSAMYLCASSLETANYGYTFGSGTRLTVV.

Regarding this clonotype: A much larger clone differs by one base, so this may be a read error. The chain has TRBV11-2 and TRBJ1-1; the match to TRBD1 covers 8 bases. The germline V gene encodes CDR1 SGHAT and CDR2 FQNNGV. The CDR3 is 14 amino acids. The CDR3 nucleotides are TGTACCAGCAGCTTGGGGACAGGACACACTGAAGCTTTCTTT. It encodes CTSSLGTGHTEAFF.

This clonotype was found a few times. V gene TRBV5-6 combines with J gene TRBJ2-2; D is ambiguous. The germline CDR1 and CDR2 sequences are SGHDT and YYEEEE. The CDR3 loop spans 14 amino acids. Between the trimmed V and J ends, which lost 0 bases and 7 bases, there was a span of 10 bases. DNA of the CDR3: TGTGCCAGCAGCTTGGGGAGCCCGAACGGGGAGCTGTTTTTT. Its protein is CASSLGSPNGELFF.

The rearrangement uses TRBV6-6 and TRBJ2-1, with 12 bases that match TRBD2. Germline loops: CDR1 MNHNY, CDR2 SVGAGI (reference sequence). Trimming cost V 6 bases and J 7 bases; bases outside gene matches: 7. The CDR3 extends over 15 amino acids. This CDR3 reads CASRETSGSQNEQFF. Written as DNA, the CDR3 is TGTGCCAGCAGAGAGACTAGCGGGAGTCAAAATGAGCAGTTCTTC.

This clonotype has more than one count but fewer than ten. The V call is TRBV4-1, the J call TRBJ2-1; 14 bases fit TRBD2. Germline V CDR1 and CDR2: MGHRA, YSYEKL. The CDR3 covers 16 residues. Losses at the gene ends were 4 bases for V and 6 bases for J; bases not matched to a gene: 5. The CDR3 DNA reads TGCGCCAGCAGCCTAAGGGGACTAGCGGGGGCCAATGAGCAGTTCTTC. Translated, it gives CASSLRGLAGANEQFF.

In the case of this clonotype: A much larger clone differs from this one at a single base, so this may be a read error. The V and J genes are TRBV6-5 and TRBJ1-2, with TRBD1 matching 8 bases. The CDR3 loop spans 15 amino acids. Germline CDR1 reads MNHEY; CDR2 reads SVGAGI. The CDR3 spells CASSSSLPGQDGYIF. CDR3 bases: TGTGCCAGCAGTTCGTCCCTTCCGGGACAGGATGGCTACATCTTC.

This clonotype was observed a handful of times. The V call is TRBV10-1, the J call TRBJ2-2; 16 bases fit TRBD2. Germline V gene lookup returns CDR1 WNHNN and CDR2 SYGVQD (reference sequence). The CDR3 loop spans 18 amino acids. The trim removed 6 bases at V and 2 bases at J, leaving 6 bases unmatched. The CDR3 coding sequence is TGCGCCAGCAGCCCCGGGACTAGCGGGAGGGTTAACACCGGGGAGCTGTTTTTT. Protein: CASSPGTSGRVNTGELFF.

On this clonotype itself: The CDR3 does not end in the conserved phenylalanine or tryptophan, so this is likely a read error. The CDR3 coding sequence is TGTGCCAGCAGCTCCACGGGGAATCAGCTCCAGCATCTT. The encoded protein is CASSSTGNQLQHL. The chain recombines TRBV11-2 with TRBJ1-5; D gene unclear. The CDR3 extends over 13 amino acids. Per the germline V gene, CDR1 is SGHAT and CDR2 is FQNNGV.